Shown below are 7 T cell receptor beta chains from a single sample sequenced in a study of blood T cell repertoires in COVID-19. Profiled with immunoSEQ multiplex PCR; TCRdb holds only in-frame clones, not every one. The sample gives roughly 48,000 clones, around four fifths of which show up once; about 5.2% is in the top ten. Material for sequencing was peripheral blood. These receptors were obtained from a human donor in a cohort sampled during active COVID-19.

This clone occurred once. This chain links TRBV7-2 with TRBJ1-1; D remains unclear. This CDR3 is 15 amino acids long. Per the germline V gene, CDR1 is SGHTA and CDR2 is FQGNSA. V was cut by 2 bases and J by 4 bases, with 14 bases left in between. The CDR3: CASSLQSEVGTEAFF. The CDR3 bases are TGTGCCAGCAGCTTACAATCGGAGGTGGGCACTGAAGCTTTCTTT.

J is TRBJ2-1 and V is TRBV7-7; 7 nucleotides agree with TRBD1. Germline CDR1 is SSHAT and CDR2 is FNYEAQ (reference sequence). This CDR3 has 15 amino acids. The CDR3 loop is CATMRLQGFGNEQFF. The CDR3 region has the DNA TGTGCTACCATGAGGTTACAGGGGTTCGGTAATGAGCAGTTCTTC. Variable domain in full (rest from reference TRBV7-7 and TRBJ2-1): GAGVSQSPRYKVTKRGQDVTLRCDPISSHATLYWYQQALGQGPEFLTYFNYEAQPDKSGLPSDRFSAERPEGSISTLTIQRTEQRDSAMYRCATMRLQGFGNEQFFGPGTRLTVL.

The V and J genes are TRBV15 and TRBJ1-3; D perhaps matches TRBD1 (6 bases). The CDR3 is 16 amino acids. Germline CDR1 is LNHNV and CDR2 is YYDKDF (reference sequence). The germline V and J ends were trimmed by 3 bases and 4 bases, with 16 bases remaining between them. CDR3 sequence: CATSRGDWTDGNTIYF. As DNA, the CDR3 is TGTGCCACCAGCAGGGGTGACTGGACAGACGGAAACACCATATATTTT.

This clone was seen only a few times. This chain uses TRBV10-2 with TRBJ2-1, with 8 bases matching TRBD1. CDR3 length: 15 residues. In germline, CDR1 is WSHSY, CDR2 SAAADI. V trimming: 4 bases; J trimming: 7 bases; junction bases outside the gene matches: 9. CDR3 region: CASSGFNRGANEQFF. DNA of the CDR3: TGCGCCAGCAGTGGTTTCAACAGGGGGGCTAATGAGCAGTTCTTC.

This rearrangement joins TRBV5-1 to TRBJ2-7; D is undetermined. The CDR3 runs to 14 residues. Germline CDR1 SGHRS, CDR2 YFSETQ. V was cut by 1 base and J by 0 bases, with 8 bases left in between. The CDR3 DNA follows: TGCGCCAGCAGCTTGCAGGCAAGCTCCTACGAGCAGTACTTC. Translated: CASSLQASSYEQYF.

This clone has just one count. CDR3 in DNA: TGTGCCAGCAGTCCAGGGACAGGGGGTCAGCCCCAGCATTTT. This translates into CASSPGTGGQPQHF. The rearrangement joins TRBV27 to TRBJ1-5; 11 positions match TRBD1. This CDR3 is built from 14 residues. Trimming at V came to 5 bases and at J to 6 bases, leaving 3 bases not matched to a gene. The germline V gene encodes CDR1 MNHEY and CDR2 SMNVEV (reference sequence).

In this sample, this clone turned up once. The CDR3 here is CASSGTSGANTGELFF. CDR3 nucleotides: TGCGCCAGCAGCGGCACTAGCGGCGCGAACACCGGGGAGCTGTTTTTT. V usage is TRBV10-2 and J usage is TRBJ2-2; 8 nucleotides line up with TRBD2. The CDR3 runs to 16 residues. Germline values: CDR1 WSHSY, CDR2 SAAADI. The V gene end was trimmed by 6 bases and the J gene end by 0 bases; junction bases not matched to a gene: 6.